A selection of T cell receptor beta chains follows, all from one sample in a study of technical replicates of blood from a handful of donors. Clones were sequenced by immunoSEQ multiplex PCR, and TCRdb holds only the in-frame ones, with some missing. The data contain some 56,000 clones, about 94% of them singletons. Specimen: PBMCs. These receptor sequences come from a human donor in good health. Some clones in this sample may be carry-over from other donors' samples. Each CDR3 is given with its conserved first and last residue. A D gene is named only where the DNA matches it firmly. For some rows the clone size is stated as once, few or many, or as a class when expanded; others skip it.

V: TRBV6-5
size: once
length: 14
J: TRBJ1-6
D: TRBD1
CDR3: CASSRTGVNSPLHF
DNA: TGTGCCAGCAGTCGGACAGGTGTAAATTCACCCCTCCACTTT

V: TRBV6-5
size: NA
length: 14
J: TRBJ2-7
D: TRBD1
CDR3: CASSWTGNGYEQYF
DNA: TGTGCCAGCAGTTGGACAGGGAACGGCTACGAGCAGTACTTC

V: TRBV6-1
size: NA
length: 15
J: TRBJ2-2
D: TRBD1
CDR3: CASGTPTGYPGELFF
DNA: TGTGCCAGCGGAACACCGACAGGGTATCCCGGGGAGCTGTTTTTT

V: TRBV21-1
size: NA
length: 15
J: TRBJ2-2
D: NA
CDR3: CASSLAELEGGELFF
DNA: TGTGCCAGCAGCCTAGCGGAGCTTGAGGGCGGGGAGCTGTTTTTT

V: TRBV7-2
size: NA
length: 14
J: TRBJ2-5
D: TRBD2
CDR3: CASSSGGVQETQYF
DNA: TGTGCCAGCAGCAGCGGGGGAGTGCAAGAGACCCAGTACTTC

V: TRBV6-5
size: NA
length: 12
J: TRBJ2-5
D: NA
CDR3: CASSSGVGTQYF
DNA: TGTGCCAGCAGTTCGGGGGTTGGGACCCAGTACTTC

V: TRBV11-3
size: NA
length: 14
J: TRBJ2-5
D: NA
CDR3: CASSPSEGWETQYF
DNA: TGTGCCAGCAGCCCTAGTGAGGGTTGGGAGACCCAGTACTTC

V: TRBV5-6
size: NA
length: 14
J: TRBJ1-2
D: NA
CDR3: CASSLRGKNYGYTF
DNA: TGTGCCAGCAGCTTGCGGGGGAAAAACTATGGCTACACCTTC

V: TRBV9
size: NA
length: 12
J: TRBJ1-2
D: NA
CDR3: CASSAGNYGYTF
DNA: TGTGCCAGCAGCGCCGGTAACTATGGCTACACCTTC

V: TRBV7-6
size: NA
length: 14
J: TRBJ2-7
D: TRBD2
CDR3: CASSFGTSGEEQYF
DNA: TGTGCCAGCAGCTTCGGGACTAGCGGGGAAGAGCAGTACTTC

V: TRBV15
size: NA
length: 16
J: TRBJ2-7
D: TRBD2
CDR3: CATSRVESGGLYEQYF
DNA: TGTGCCACCAGCAGAGTCGAAAGCGGGGGGCTTTACGAGCAGTACTTC

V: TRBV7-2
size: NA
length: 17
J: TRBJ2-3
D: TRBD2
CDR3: CASSLVNLGGNTDTQYF
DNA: TGTGCCAGCAGCTTAGTAAACCTGGGAGGGAACACAGATACGCAGTATTTT